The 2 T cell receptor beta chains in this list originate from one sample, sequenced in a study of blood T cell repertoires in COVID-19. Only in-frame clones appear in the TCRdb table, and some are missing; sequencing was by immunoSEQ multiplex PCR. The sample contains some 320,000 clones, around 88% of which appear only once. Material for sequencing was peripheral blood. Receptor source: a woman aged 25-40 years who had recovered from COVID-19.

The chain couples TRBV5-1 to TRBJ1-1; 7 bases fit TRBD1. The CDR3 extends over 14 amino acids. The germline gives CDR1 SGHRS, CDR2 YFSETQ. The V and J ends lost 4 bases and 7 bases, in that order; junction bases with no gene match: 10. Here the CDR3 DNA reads TGCGCCAGCAGCCCTTGGACAGGTTCGAATGAAGCTTTCTTT. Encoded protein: CASSPWTGSNEAFF.

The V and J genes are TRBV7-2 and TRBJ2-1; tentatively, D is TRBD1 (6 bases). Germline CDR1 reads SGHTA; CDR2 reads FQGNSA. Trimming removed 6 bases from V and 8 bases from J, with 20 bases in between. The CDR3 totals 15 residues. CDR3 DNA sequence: TGTGCCAGCAGAAAAACAGGGCACCGCGCAGATGAGCAGTTCTTC. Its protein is CASRKTGHRADEQFF.